The sequence of this T cell receptor (beta chain) was determined in a study of siplizumab effects on memory and regulatory T cells. The protocol was immunoSEQ multiplex PCR, while the TCRdb copy is restricted to in-frame clones and leaves out a portion. The table shows over 80,000 clones, with about 94% occurring only once. Whole-study findings and limits: For siplizumab cultures, the suppressive function of their proliferating Tregs was not confirmed. Unstimulated subsets accounted for the mapping of only a minor share of the clones that were alloreactive.

On this clone itself: Antigen: not known.

CDR1 GTSNPN and CDR2 SVGIG come from the germline V gene (reference sequence). This CDR3 has 11 amino acids. The ends were cut back, 2 bases at V and 4 bases at J, with 5 bases in the middle. This TCR was recovered from a human donor in good health. V is TRBV30 and J is TRBJ1-1; D gene uncertain. Material: non-Treg CD4+ T cells sorted from blood. CDR3 sequence: CAWSKGTEAFF. The DNA for the CDR3 is TGTGCCTGGAGTAAAGGCACTGAAGCTTTCTTT.